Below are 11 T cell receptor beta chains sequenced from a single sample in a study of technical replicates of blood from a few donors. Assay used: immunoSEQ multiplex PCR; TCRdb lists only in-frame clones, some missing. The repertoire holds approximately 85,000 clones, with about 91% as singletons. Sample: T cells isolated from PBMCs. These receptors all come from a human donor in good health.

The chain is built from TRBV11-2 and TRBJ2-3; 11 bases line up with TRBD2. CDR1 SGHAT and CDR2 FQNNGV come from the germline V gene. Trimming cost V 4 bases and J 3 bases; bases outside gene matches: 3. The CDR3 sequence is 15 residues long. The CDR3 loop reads CASSSTSGSTDTQYF. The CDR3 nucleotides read TGTGCCAGCAGCTCAACTAGCGGGAGTACAGATACGCAGTATTTT.

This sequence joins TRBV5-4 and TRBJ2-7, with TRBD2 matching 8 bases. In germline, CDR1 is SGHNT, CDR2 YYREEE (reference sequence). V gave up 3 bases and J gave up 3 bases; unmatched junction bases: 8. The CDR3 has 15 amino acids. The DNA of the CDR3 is TGTGCCAGCAGCTCCGGGGGGGCGCCCGTCTACGAGCAGTACTTC. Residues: CASSSGGAPVYEQYF.

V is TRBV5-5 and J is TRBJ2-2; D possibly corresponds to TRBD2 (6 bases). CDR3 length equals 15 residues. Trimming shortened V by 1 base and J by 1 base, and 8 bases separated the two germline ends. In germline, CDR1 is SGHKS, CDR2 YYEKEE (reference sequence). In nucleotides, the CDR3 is TGTGCCAGCAGCTTGCCGCGGGGGAACACCGGGGAGCTGTTTTTT. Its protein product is CASSLPRGNTGELFF. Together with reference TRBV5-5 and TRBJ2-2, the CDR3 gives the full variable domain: DAGVTQSPTHLIKTRGQQVTLRCSPISGHKSVSWYQQVLGQGPQFIFQYYEKEERGRGNFPDRFSARQFPNYSSELNVNALLLGDSALYLCASSLPRGNTGELFFGEGSRLTVL.

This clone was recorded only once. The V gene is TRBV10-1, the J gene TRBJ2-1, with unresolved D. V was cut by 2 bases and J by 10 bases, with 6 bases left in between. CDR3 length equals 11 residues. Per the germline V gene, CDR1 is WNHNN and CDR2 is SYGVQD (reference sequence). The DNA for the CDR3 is TGCGCCAGCAGTGAGGGCTGGGAGCAGTTCTTC. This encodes CASSEGWEQFF.

CDR3 residues: CASSVRTGPTYEQYF. Here the CDR3 DNA reads TGTGCCAGCAGCGTCCGGACAGGGCCTACCTACGAGCAGTACTTC. The V gene is TRBV9, the J gene TRBJ2-7, with 8 positions matching TRBD1. The germline gives CDR1 SGDLS, CDR2 YYNGEE. V trimming: 2 bases; J trimming: 2 bases; junction bases outside the gene matches: 6. This CDR3 region has 15 residues.

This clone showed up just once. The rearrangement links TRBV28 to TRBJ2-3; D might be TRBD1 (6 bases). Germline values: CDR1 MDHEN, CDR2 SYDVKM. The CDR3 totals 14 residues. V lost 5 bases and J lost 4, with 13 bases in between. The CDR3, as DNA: TGTGCCAGCAGTGCACACAGGGACCCAGATACGCAGTATTTT. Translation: CASSAHRDPDTQYF.

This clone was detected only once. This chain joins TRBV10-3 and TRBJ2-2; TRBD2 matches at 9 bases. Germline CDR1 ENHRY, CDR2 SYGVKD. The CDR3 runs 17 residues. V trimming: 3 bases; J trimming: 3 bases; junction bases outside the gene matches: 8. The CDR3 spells CAISDLGVAGDTGELFF. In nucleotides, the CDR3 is TGTGCCATCAGTGACCTCGGGGTAGCGGGAGACACCGGGGAGCTGTTTTTT.

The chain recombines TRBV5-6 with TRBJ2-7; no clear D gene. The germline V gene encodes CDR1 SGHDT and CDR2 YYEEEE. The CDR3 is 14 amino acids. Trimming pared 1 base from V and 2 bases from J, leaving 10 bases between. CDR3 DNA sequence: TGTGCCAGCAGCTTGATTTCCAGGACCTACGAGCAGTACTTC. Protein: CASSLISRTYEQYF.

Here the CDR3 reads CAWRKGQVNTEAFF. The CDR3, as DNA: TGTGCCTGGAGGAAGGGACAGGTCAACACTGAAGCTTTCTTT. The chain has TRBV30 and TRBJ1-1; 8 bases fit TRBD1. The trim removed 3 bases at V and 2 bases at J, leaving 5 bases unmatched. Germline V gives CDR1 GTSNPN, CDR2 SVGIG (reference sequence). The CDR3 contains 14 residues.

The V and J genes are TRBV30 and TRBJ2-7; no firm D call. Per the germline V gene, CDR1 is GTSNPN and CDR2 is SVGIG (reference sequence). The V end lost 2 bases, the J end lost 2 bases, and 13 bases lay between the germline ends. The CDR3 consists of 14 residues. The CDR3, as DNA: TGTGCCTGGAGTTCCGAGGTCGGAGCCTACGAGCAGTACTTC. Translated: CAWSSEVGAYEQYF.

The DNA of the CDR3 is TGTGCCATCAGGAGAGACAGGGAGAGCGCTAACTATGGCTACACCTTC. Amino acid sequence: CAIRRDRESANYGYTF. V gene TRBV10-3 combines with J gene TRBJ1-2, with TRBD1 matching 7 bases. The trim removed 6 bases at V and 0 bases at J, leaving 10 bases unmatched. CDR3 size: 16 residues. CDR1 is ENHRY, CDR2 SYGVKD, per germline.